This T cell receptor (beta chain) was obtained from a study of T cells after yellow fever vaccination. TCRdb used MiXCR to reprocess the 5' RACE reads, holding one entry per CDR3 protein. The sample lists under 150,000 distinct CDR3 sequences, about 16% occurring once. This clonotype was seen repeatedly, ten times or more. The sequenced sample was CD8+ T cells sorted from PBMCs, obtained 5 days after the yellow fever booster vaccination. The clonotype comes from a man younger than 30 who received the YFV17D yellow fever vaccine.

The CDR3 sequence: CASSPLLGGYGYTF. The CDR3 coding sequence is TGTGCCAGCAGCCCCCTCCTTGGGGGCTATGGCTACACCTTC. The V call is TRBV7-9, the J call TRBJ1-2, with D possibly TRBD1 on 5 matching bases. CDR3 length: 14 residues. Germline CDR1 reads SEHNR; CDR2 reads FQNEAQ (reference sequence). V lost 5 bases to trimming and J lost 4 bases, with 14 bases between them.